These 26 T cell receptor beta chains were sequenced from one sample in a study of T cells in Graves' hyperthyroidism and ophthalmopathy. Template material for amplifying TCR beta CDR3 regions consisted of RNA transcripts. The study used the HTBI primer set for a first-round RT-PCR of the TCR CDR3. TCRdb reprocessed the multiplex PCR reads with MiXCR, giving one entry per CDR3 protein. The table includes roughly 840,000 distinct CDR3 sequences, around 39% detected once. What was sequenced was blood. The receptors come from a man younger than 35 with Graves' hyperthyroidism.

Comments on this clonotype: A read error is possible here, since a much larger clone lies one base away. This rearrangement joins TRBV10-2 to TRBJ2-7, with a possible D match to TRBD1 (6 bases). The CDR3 runs 14 residues. Germline loops: CDR1 WSHSY, CDR2 SAAADI. Trimming took off 4 bases at V and 3 bases at J, with 13 bases between the two ends. As DNA, the CDR3 is TGCGCCAGCAGTGGGTCGGGACAAGTCTACGAGCAGTACTTC. Translation: CASSGSGQVYEQYF.

The V gene is TRBV4-1, the J gene TRBJ2-7; D uncertain. Trimming pared 4 bases from V and 4 bases from J, leaving 23 bases between. The CDR3 contains 17 residues. Per germline, CDR1 MGHRA and CDR2 YSYEKL. DNA of the CDR3: TGCGCCAGCAGCCTTCAAGGCCCTCTAGGGCCCCTTTACGAGCAGTACTTC. This codes for CASSLQGPLGPLYEQYF.

This clonotype was observed a handful of times. The chain combines TRBV6-5 with TRBJ1-4, with D perhaps matching TRBD1 (5 bases). The V end was cut by 2 bases, the J end by 0 bases, with 7 bases between. Germline CDR1 is MNHEY and CDR2 is SVGAGI. CDR3 length: 15 residues. DNA for the CDR3: TGTGCCAGCAGTTACCAGGGTGCAACTAATGAAAAACTGTTTTTT. Protein sequence: CASSYQGATNEKLFF.

There are many counts of this clonotype. The chain has TRBV20-1 and TRBJ1-5; D is possibly TRBD1 (5 bases). V was pared by 2 bases and J by 7 bases, with 12 bases between. The germline CDR1 and CDR2 sequences are DFQATT and SNEGSKA (reference sequence). The CDR3 is made up of 13 amino acids. CDR3 in DNA: TGCAGTGCTAGAATCAGGGCGGGACAGCCCCAGCATTTT. This sequence encodes CSARIRAGQPQHF.

The chain uses TRBV10-3 and TRBJ1-5; TRBD1 matches at 9 bases. The V gene's germline CDR1 is ENHRY and CDR2 SYGVKD. Germline trimming cut 10 bases from V and 8 bases from J; bases unmatched to any gene: 12. CDR3 size: 14 residues. CDR3 sequence: CASGQDRGWEPQHF. CDR3 nucleotide sequence: TGTGCCAGCGGTCAGGACAGGGGATGGGAGCCCCAGCATTTT.

To note about this clonotype: Since a much larger clone is just one base distant, this may be a read error. This chain links TRBV20-1 with TRBJ2-7; possibly TRBD2 for D (6 bases). CDR1 and CDR2 from the germline V gene are DFQATT and SNEGSKA (reference sequence). This CDR3 is built from 13 residues. The CDR3 spells CGASPGLEGEQYF. Here the CDR3 DNA reads TGCGGTGCTAGCCCGGGCCTGGAGGGTGAGCAGTACTTC.

The chain is built from TRBV5-1 and TRBJ1-1; D is possibly TRBD1 (5 bases). V lost 4 bases and J lost 6, with 16 bases in between. This CDR3 spans 14 amino acids. The germline V gene encodes CDR1 SGHRS and CDR2 YFSETQ. CDR3 in amino acids: CASSPGTADSEAFF. The CDR3 bases are TGCGCCAGCAGCCCCGGGACCGCCGATTCTGAAGCTTTCTTT.

V and J are TRBV20-1 and TRBJ1-5, with unresolved D. CDR1 DFQATT and CDR2 SNEGSKA come from the germline V gene (reference sequence). The CDR3 totals 14 residues. V lost 0 bases and J lost 0, with 6 bases in between. The chain's CDR3 is CSAREADSNQPQHF. The CDR3 bases are TGCAGTGCTAGAGAGGCGGATAGCAATCAGCCCCAGCATTTT.

CDR3 loop: CSARADYSNQPQHF. The DNA of the CDR3 is TGCAGTGCTAGGGCGGATTATAGCAATCAGCCCCAGCATTTT. The chain carries TRBV20-1 and TRBJ1-5, with D unclear. This CDR3 comprises 14 residues. Germline CDR1 is DFQATT and CDR2 is SNEGSKA (reference sequence). V was clipped by 3 bases and J by 0 bases, with 9 bases between them.

The V gene is TRBV29-1, the J gene TRBJ2-3; D is undetermined. Germline CDR1 and CDR2: SQVTM and ANQGSEA. This CDR3 has 10 amino acids. The V gene lost 4 bases and the J gene lost 10 bases, with 9 bases spanning the gap. CDR3 DNA: TGCAGCGTTGTGTCTGGACCGCAGTATTTT. Protein: CSVVSGPQYF.

The chain is built from TRBV6-6 and TRBJ2-7, with D perhaps matching TRBD1 (6 bases). The CDR3 contains 16 residues. Per the germline V gene, CDR1 is MNHNY and CDR2 is SVGAGI (reference sequence). Trimming removed 8 bases at V and 7 bases at J, with 27 bases between. Here the CDR3 reads CASRRATGHLPSEQYF. The DNA of the CDR3 is TGTGCCAGCCGACGGGCGACGGGACATTTGCCCTCGGAGCAGTACTTC.

This clonotype has a count of ten or more. The V gene is TRBV29-1, the J gene TRBJ1-1; no clear D. CDR1 and CDR2 from the germline V gene are SQVTM and ANQGSEA. Trimming shortened V by 5 bases and J by 4 bases, and 5 bases separated the two germline ends. The CDR3 sequence is 10 residues long. The CDR3 DNA reads as TGCAGCGTTAAGGGCACTGAAGCTTTCTTT. Protein product: CSVKGTEAFF.

This clonotype appeared many times. This CDR3 reads CASSVGPGNGETQYF. Here the CDR3 DNA reads TGTGCCAGCAGCGTAGGTCCGGGAAACGGAGAGACCCAGTACTTC. This rearrangement joins TRBV9 to TRBJ2-5, with TRBD2 as a possible D gene (5 bases). There are 15 residues in the CDR3. Trimming stripped 0 bases from V and 4 bases from J, with 13 bases between. Per germline, CDR1 SGDLS and CDR2 YYNGEE.

The V call is TRBV5-4, the J call TRBJ1-1, with 7 positions matching TRBD1. The CDR3 consists of 16 residues. In germline, CDR1 is SGHNT, CDR2 YYREEE (reference sequence). V lost 9 bases and J lost 1; bases outside the gene matches: 15. The chain's CDR3 is CATRDRGGWENTEAFF. CDR3 in DNA: TGTGCCACCCGGGATAGAGGGGGCTGGGAGAACACTGAAGCTTTCTTT.

This clonotype came up many times. This rearrangement joins TRBV7-2 to TRBJ2-5; possible D gene TRBD1, 6 bases. This CDR3 comprises 14 residues. Trimming pared 2 bases from V and 1 base from J, leaving 8 bases between. CDR1 is SGHTA, CDR2 FQGNSA, per germline. The CDR3 bases are TGTGCCAGCAGCTTAACAGGGTTCCAAGAGACCCAGTACTTC. Residues: CASSLTGFQETQYF.

This clonotype was recorded at least ten times. CDR3 protein: CASSNTGNSPLHF. The CDR3 region has the DNA TGTGCCAGCAGCAACACAGGGAATTCACCCCTCCACTTT. V usage is TRBV7-6 and J usage is TRBJ1-6; weak D call: TRBD1 (6 bases). The CDR3 contains 13 residues. Germline V gene sequence: CDR1 SGHVS, CDR2 FNYEAQ. The V and J ends lost 5 bases and 7 bases respectively, with 9 bases between them.

The gene calls are TRBV2 and TRBJ2-7; weak D call: TRBD2 (5 bases). V lost 6 bases and J 7 bases, leaving 19 bases between the germline ends. Germline assignment: CDR1 SNHLY and CDR2 FYNNEI. This CDR3 contains 14 residues. The CDR3: CASSAGLWSTEQYF. In nucleotides, the CDR3 is TGTGCCAGCAGCGCCGGACTCTGGTCTACAGAGCAGTACTTC.

There are a few counts of this clonotype. The genes are TRBV7-2 and TRBJ1-3, with a possible D match to TRBD1 (6 bases). Germline assignment: CDR1 SGHTA and CDR2 FQGNSA. Trimming removed 1 base at V and 8 bases at J, with 15 bases between. The CDR3 has 15 residues. In nucleotides, the CDR3 is TGTGCCAGCAGCTTAGTCCCGGGGGCGGGAGACACCATATATTTT. Amino acid sequence: CASSLVPGAGDTIYF.

The sample holds many counts of this clonotype. The V call is TRBV19, the J call TRBJ1-5; 10 bases are shared with TRBD1. This CDR3 spans 15 amino acids. Germline loops: CDR1 LNHDA, CDR2 SQIVND (reference sequence). The V segment lost 5 bases and the J segment 6 bases; nucleotides outside the gene matches: 7. The CDR3 region is CASSPPGQGTQPQHF. The DNA for the CDR3 is TGTGCCAGTAGTCCACCGGGACAGGGGACTCAGCCCCAGCATTTT.

Many counts were recorded for this clonotype. The genes are TRBV10-1 and TRBJ2-7; a weak D match, TRBD2 (5 bases). Deletions cut 0 bases from V and 3 bases from J, with 6 bases between. Germline loops: CDR1 WNHNN, CDR2 SYGVQD (reference sequence). The CDR3 length is 13 residues. For the CDR3, the DNA is TGCGCCAGCAGTGAGTCCGCGGGCTACGAGCAGTACTTC. Translating gives CASSESAGYEQYF.

This clonotype was counted a few times. V and J are TRBV12-3 or TRBV12-4 and TRBJ1-1; 8 bases agree with TRBD1. The CDR3 consists of 16 residues. The junction had 12 bases not matched to a gene; V was cut back by 8 bases and J by 1 base. CDR3 amino acids: CASSPPATGANTEAFF. As DNA, the CDR3 is TGTGCCAGCTCACCACCCGCGACAGGGGCGAACACTGAAGCTTTCTTT.

This clonotype was observed many times. The chain couples TRBV7-2 to TRBJ1-3; maybe TRBD1 (6 bases). This CDR3 contains 12 residues. CDR1 and CDR2 (germline): SGHTA, FQGNSA. V shed 3 bases and J shed 7 bases, with 7 bases lying between them. In DNA, the CDR3 is TGTGCCAGCAGCTTCGACAGGAACACCATATATTTT. It translates to CASSFDRNTIYF. Full variable domain (rest looked up from reference TRBV7-2 and TRBJ1-3): GAGVSQSPSNKVTEKGKDVELRCDPISGHTALYWYRQSLGQGLEFLIYFQGNSAPDKSGLPSDRFSAERTGGSVSTLTIQRTQQEDSAVYLCASSFDRNTIYFGEGSWLTVV.

There are many counts of this clonotype. This chain uses TRBV19 with TRBJ1-1; D call uncertain. The CDR3 runs to 12 residues. Germline V lookup: CDR1 LNHDA, CDR2 SQIVND (reference sequence). Trimming left V 9 bases short and J 1 base short, with 9 bases between. The CDR3 DNA follows: TGTGCCAGCAGCCGACAGAACACTGAAGCTTTCTTT. It encodes CASSRQNTEAFF.

This clonotype was detected many times. This chain links TRBV6-1 with TRBJ2-7; D not certain. Germline CDR1 is MNHNS and CDR2 is SASEGT. This CDR3 is 14 amino acids long. Between the trimmed V and J ends, which lost 1 base and 1 base, there was a span of 8 bases. The CDR3 sequence: CASSEGYGSYEQYF. The CDR3 DNA reads as TGTGCCAGCAGTGAAGGGTACGGATCCTACGAGCAGTACTTC.

This clonotype was counted ten times or more. One end of the junction is discordant with germline, which a read error may explain. This sequence joins TRBV5-5 and TRBJ1-1; a weak D match, TRBD1 (6 bases). The CDR3 totals 11 residues. CDR1 is SGHKS and CDR2 is YYEKEE in the germline V gene (reference sequence). The CDR3 loop reads CASSLDRDYVF. The CDR3 coding sequence is TGTGCCAGCAGCTTGGACAGGGACTACGTCTTT.

At least ten counts were recorded for this clonotype. The gene calls are TRBV7-9 and TRBJ2-7; perhaps D is TRBD1 or TRBD2 (5 bases each). CDR1 and CDR2 (germline): SEHNR, FQNEAQ (reference sequence). CDR3 length equals 16 residues. Trimming removed 5 bases from V and 3 bases from J, with 20 bases in between. The CDR3 here is CASSPHIMGPFYEQYF. As DNA, the CDR3 is TGTGCCAGCAGCCCCCATATAATGGGACCGTTCTACGAGCAGTACTTC.